The 24 T cell receptor beta chains listed next were all sequenced from one sample in a study of T cells after yellow fever vaccination. From the 5' RACE reads, TCRdb called clonotypes with MiXCR, one entry per CDR3 protein. The sample yields more than 95,000 distinct CDR3 sequences, roughly 7.9% seen once. Sequencing used CD4+ T cells sorted from PBMCs, obtained about 41 days after the first yellow fever vaccination. These TCRs come from a man in his late teens or twenties who received the YFV17D yellow fever vaccine.

This clonotype was picked up a small number of times. The V and J genes are TRBV5-4 and TRBJ1-2; 9 bases are shared with TRBD1. V lost 4 bases to trimming and J lost 4 bases; unmatched junction nucleotides: 8. This CDR3 is built from 15 residues. Germline CDR1 reads SGHNT; CDR2 reads YYREEE (reference sequence). CDR3 region: CASSPQGARSYGYTF. The CDR3 DNA reads TGTGCCAGCAGCCCACAGGGGGCGCGAAGCTATGGCTACACCTTC.

Many counts were recorded for this clonotype. The J gene is TRBJ1-6, the V gene TRBV25-1, with D maybe TRBD1 (5 bases). With 7 bases removed from V and 8 bases from J, the gap between germline ends came to 12 bases. Germline V gives CDR1 MGHDK, CDR2 SYGVNS. The CDR3 has 13 amino acids. The chain's CDR3 is CASTQGFDSPLHF. Here the CDR3 DNA reads TGTGCCAGCACTCAGGGTTTTGATTCACCCCTCCACTTT.

This clonotype showed up many times. This rearrangement joins TRBV27 to TRBJ1-2; 11 nucleotides agree with TRBD1. CDR3 size: 15 residues. Germline CDR1 reads MNHEY; CDR2 reads SMNVEV (reference sequence). Unmatched junction bases numbered 3, after V lost 0 bases and J lost 6 bases. In nucleotides, the CDR3 is TGTGCCAGCAGTTTATCGGGACAGGGGGTCCATGGCTACACCTTC. Its translation: CASSLSGQGVHGYTF.

This clonotype appeared many times. This chain connects TRBV20-1 to TRBJ2-3; 11 bases align to TRBD1. The CDR3 has 15 residues. CDR1 is DFQATT, CDR2 SNEGSKA, per germline (reference sequence). After removal of 8 bases from V and 5 bases from J, the junction contained 12 bases not matched to a gene. The CDR3 here is CSPLGGTGGEDTQYF. Here the CDR3 DNA reads TGCAGTCCCCTGGGAGGGACAGGGGGAGAAGATACGCAGTATTTT.

Regarding this clonotype: This may come from a read error, since a much larger clone is one base off. The chain has TRBV6-1 and TRBJ1-1; D is uncertain. The CDR3 loop spans 12 amino acids. V lost 3 bases and J lost 5, with 7 bases in between. In germline, CDR1 is MNHNS, CDR2 SASEGT. The CDR3 DNA follows: TGTGCCAGCAGTGACTCTGAGACTGAAGCTTTCTTT. Its translation is CASSDSETEAFF.

This clonotype came up many times. This chain joins TRBV2 and TRBJ2-3; D is possibly TRBD2 (5 bases). V was pared by 7 bases and J by 2 bases, with 19 bases between. Germline assignment: CDR1 SNHLY and CDR2 FYNNEI. The CDR3 totals 16 residues. CDR3 loop: CASKSGRARATDTQYF. CDR3 nucleotide sequence: TGTGCCAGCAAATCCGGCCGGGCGAGGGCCACAGATACGCAGTATTTT.

This clonotype was counted many times. The gene calls are TRBV12-3 or TRBV12-4 and TRBJ2-5, with 7 nucleotides matching TRBD1. The CDR3 runs to 12 residues. Unmatched junction bases numbered 2, after V lost 6 bases and J lost 4 bases. This CDR3 is CASRRTGETQYF. CDR3 nucleotides: TGTGCCAGCAGGCGGACAGGAGAGACCCAGTACTTC.

This clonotype was seen repeatedly, ten times or more. CDR3 DNA sequence: TGCGCCAGCAGCCGCACAGCGGGGGGGCTCTACAATGAGCAGTTCTTC. Residues: CASSRTAGGLYNEQFF. The chain recombines TRBV4-3 with TRBJ2-1; 10 nucleotides align to TRBD2. The junction had 6 bases not matched to a gene; V was cut back by 4 bases and J by 3 bases. CDR1 LGHNA and CDR2 YSLEER come from the germline V gene. The CDR3 is 16 amino acids.

This clonotype was detected many times. The chain links TRBV6-6 to TRBJ2-7, with TRBD1 as a possible D gene (6 bases). Germline V lookup: CDR1 MNHNY, CDR2 SVGAGI (reference sequence). The length of the CDR3 is 13 residues. V was clipped by 5 bases and J by 2 bases, with 10 bases between them. The CDR3 DNA is TGTGCCAGCAGTCCCGGACAGCCCTACGAGCAGTACGTC. This sequence encodes CASSPGQPYEQYV.

In its sample, this clonotype was seen many times. J is TRBJ2-1 and V is TRBV14, with 16 bases aligning to TRBD2. Looked up from germline, CDR1 is SGHDN and CDR2 is FVKESK. The CDR3 covers 18 residues. Trimming took 2 bases from V and 4 from J; bases not matched to a gene: 5. CDR3 sequence (DNA): TGTGCCAGCAGCCAACTGGGACTAGCGGGGGGGCAGTACAATGAGCAGTTCTTC. This sequence encodes CASSQLGLAGGQYNEQFF.

This clonotype was seen repeatedly, ten times or more. The CDR3 sequence: CASSLGRSSYNSPLHF. Written as DNA, the CDR3 is TGCGCCAGCAGCTTGGGCAGAAGCTCCTATAATTCACCCCTCCACTTT. The chain recombines TRBV5-1 with TRBJ1-6; no clear D. The CDR3 has 16 amino acids. V lost 0 bases, J lost 0 bases, and 7 bases lay in between. From germline, CDR1 is SGHRS and CDR2 YFSETQ.

This clonotype showed up many times. The V gene is TRBV12-3 or TRBV12-4, the J gene TRBJ2-3, with 7 bases identical to TRBD1. The CDR3 length is 14 residues. V shed 6 bases, J shed 11 bases, and the junction held 14 bases outside the gene matches. Here the CDR3 DNA reads TGTGCCAGCAGAGCAGCTAGACAGGGTATAATGCAGTATTTT. Its protein product is CASRAARQGIMQYF.

This clonotype showed up many times. For the CDR3, the DNA is TGCGCCAGCAGCCAAGCCCCTAGCGGGGGGGAGACCCAGTACTTC. This sequence encodes CASSQAPSGGETQYF. The chain has TRBV4-3 and TRBJ2-5; 11 bases fit TRBD2. The V segment lost 1 base and the J segment 5 bases; nucleotides outside the gene matches: 3. Per germline, CDR1 LGHNA and CDR2 YSLEER. There are 15 residues in the CDR3.

This chain uses TRBV7-2 with TRBJ1-6; D is ambiguous. Trimming stripped 5 bases from V and 4 bases from J, with 12 bases between. Germline CDR1 and CDR2: SGHTA and FQGNSA. The CDR3 totals 15 residues. The CDR3: CASSGRETYNSPLHF. CDR3 sequence (DNA): TGTGCCAGCAGCGGGCGGGAAACGTATAATTCACCCCTCCACTTT.

The table lists this clonotype with many counts. The chain has TRBV2 and TRBJ2-3, with a tentative D call TRBD1 (6 bases). Trimming took off 1 base at V and 1 base at J, with 9 bases between the two ends. Germline V gene data show CDR1 as SNHLY and CDR2 as FYNNEI. The CDR3 extends over 15 amino acids. DNA of the CDR3: TGTGCCAGCAGTGAAGTGGGGGCCCGCACAGATACGCAGTATTTT. As protein: CASSEVGARTDTQYF.

This clonotype was seen repeatedly, ten times or more. J is TRBJ1-2 and V is TRBV4-1; 8 positions agree with TRBD1. The germline V gene has CDR1 MGHRA and CDR2 YSYEKL. The V gene end was trimmed by 1 base and the J gene end by 0 bases; junction bases not matched to a gene: 13. The CDR3 covers 19 residues. The CDR3 nucleotides are TGCGCCAGCAGCCAAGCGGGGCTACAGGGGGGCGAGACTAACTATGGCTACACCTTC. It translates to CASSQAGLQGGETNYGYTF.

This clonotype showed up many times. The chain combines TRBV12-3 or TRBV12-4 with TRBJ2-2; TRBD1 aligns across 7 bases. Germline trimming cut 5 bases from V and 2 bases from J; bases unmatched to any gene: 5. This CDR3 has 15 amino acids. This CDR3 is CASSLRGINTGELFF. Written as DNA, the CDR3 is TGTGCCAGCAGTCTCAGGGGGATTAACACCGGGGAGCTGTTTTTT.

This clonotype was recorded many times. The rearrangement uses TRBV9 and TRBJ2-2; D is ambiguous. This CDR3 comprises 13 residues. Germline V lookup: CDR1 SGDLS, CDR2 YYNGEE. Trimming took 0 bases from V and 6 from J, leaving 6 bases between them. CDR3 sequence: CASSVEVAGELFF. The CDR3 nucleotides read TGTGCCAGCAGCGTAGAGGTAGCCGGGGAGCTGTTTTTT.

This clonotype was seen at least ten times. The chain links TRBV15 to TRBJ2-2; a possible D gene is TRBD1 (5 bases). This CDR3 is built from 16 residues. The germline gives CDR1 LNHNV, CDR2 YYDKDF (reference sequence). V was shortened by 7 bases and J by 0 bases, with 15 bases between the two germline ends. CDR3 in DNA: TGTGCCACCACCAAAAACCAGGGTTCGAACACCGGGGAGCTGTTTTTT. It encodes CATTKNQGSNTGELFF. The whole variable domain, filled in from reference TRBV15 and TRBJ2-2, reads DAMVIQNPRYQVTQFGKPVTLSCSQTLNHNVMYWYQQKSSQAPKLLFHYYDKDFNNEADTPDNFQSRRPNTSFCFLDIRSPGLGDTAMYLCATTKNQGSNTGELFFGEGSRLTVL.

The rearrangement joins TRBV20-1 to TRBJ1-2; possible D gene TRBD1, 6 bases. Germline V CDR1 and CDR2: DFQATT, SNEGSKA (reference sequence). V lost 3 bases and J lost 7, with 21 bases in between. This CDR3 has 15 amino acids. The CDR3 DNA sequence: TGCAGTGCTAGGCTTACTCCGGGAGGGGGAGGTGGCTACACCTTC. Its translation: CSARLTPGGGGGYTF.

The rearrangement joins TRBV12-3 or TRBV12-4 to TRBJ1-5, with unresolved D. This CDR3 contains 14 residues. The V end lost 5 bases, the J end lost 2 bases, and 10 bases lay between the germline ends. CDR3 coding DNA: TGTGCCAGCAGTCTTTGGGGAGGCAATCAGCCCCAGCATTTT. This translates into CASSLWGGNQPQHF.

Many counts were recorded for this clonotype. The chain carries TRBV5-6 and TRBJ1-4; D gene unclear. There are 15 residues in the CDR3. Germline CDR1 is SGHDT and CDR2 is YYEEEE. Trimming cost V 4 bases and J 2 bases, with 12 bases left between them. CDR3 bases: TGTGCCAGCAGCCGGGGATCGAAGACTAATGAAAAACTGTTTTTT. Protein: CASSRGSKTNEKLFF.

This clonotype occurred many times. This chain links TRBV20-1 with TRBJ2-6, with unresolved D. Germline V CDR1 and CDR2: DFQATT, SNEGSKA (reference sequence). Deletions cut 3 bases from V and 0 bases from J, with 9 bases between. The CDR3 loop spans 15 amino acids. The CDR3 region is CSARSGSSGANVLTF. In DNA form, the CDR3 reads TGCAGTGCTAGGTCCGGCTCCTCTGGGGCCAACGTCCTGACTTTC.

This clonotype has ten or more counts. DNA of the CDR3: TGTGCCAGCAGCGTAGATAACTATGGCTACACCTTC. It translates to CASSVDNYGYTF. The chain links TRBV9 to TRBJ1-2; D call uncertain. This CDR3 region has 12 residues. Germline assignment: CDR1 SGDLS and CDR2 YYNGEE. Deletions cut 0 bases from V and 1 base from J, with 1 base between.